In its sample, the clone carrying this T cell receptor beta chain was seen many times. This record belongs to a study of early T cells in non-severe SARS-CoV-2 infection. TCRdb itself ran the 5' RACE reads through MiXCR, one entry per CDR3 protein. Of 40,000 to 55,000 distinct CDR3 sequences detected, roughly 6.6% appear once; the ten largest clones hold around 21%. The source was whole blood, collected at baseline. This TCR derives from an adult who was a healthcare worker with PCR-confirmed SARS-CoV-2 infection or an uninfected control (not recorded which).

In nucleotides, the CDR3 is TGTGCCAGCAGCCAAGAGAATCGGCAGGATACCGGGGAGCTGTTTTTT. Amino acid sequence: CASSQENRQDTGELFF. The V gene is TRBV4-2, the J gene TRBJ2-2; unclear D gene. The germline V and J ends were trimmed by 0 bases and 5 bases, with 13 bases remaining between them. The V gene's germline CDR1 is LGHNA and CDR2 YNFKEQ. CDR3 length: 16 amino acids.